The text below deals with one T cell receptor beta chain. The data derive from a study of blood T cell repertoires in COVID-19. CDR3 size: 17 residues. CDR1 is KGHDR and CDR2 is SFDVKD in the germline V gene. V trimming: 0 bases; J trimming: 7 bases; junction bases outside the gene matches: 6. The repertoire was sequenced with immunoSEQ multiplex PCR; TCRdb's copy has only in-frame clones and lacks some. The data show 140,000 to 150,000 clones, with 65% to 85% seen just once and roughly 13% held by the top ten. V usage is TRBV24-1 and J usage is TRBJ2-2, with TRBD2 matching over 11 bases. This TCR derives from a man in his 60s with active or convalescent COVID-19. Sequenced sample: peripheral blood. In DNA form, the CDR3 reads TGTGCCACCAGTGATTTGCGGGCTAGCGGGAGGCGCGGGGAGCTGTTTTTT. This translates into CATSDLRASGRRGELFF.